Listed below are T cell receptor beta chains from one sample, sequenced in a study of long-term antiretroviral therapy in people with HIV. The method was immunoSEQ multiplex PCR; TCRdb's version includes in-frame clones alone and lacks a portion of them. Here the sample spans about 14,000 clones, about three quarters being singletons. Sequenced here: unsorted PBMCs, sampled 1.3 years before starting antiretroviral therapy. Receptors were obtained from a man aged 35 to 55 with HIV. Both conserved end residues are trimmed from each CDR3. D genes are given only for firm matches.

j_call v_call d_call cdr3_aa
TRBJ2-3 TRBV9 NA ASSEGGGPDTQY
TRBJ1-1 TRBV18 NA ASSPGLSTEAF
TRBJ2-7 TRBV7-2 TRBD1 ASSRDRLYEQY
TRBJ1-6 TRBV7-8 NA ASSAKRESSPLH
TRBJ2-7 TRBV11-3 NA ASSLSQGNTTYEQY
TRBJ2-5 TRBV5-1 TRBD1 ASSLNLGPTGGSETQY
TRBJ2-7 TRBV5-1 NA ASSFLGIGLSSYEQY
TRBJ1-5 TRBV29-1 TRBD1 SVADRNNQPQH
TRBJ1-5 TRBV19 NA ASSINIGHNQPQH
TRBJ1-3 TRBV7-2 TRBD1 ASSPTGQGRNTIY
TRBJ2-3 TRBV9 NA ASSVEAGGQALDTQY
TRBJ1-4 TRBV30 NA AWSVQRSLGEKLF
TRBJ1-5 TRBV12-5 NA ASGLPQGVPQPQH
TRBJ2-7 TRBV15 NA ATSPRSGEQY
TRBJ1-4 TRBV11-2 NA ASSRDGLNEKLF
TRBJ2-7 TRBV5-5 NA ASSLWTQTYEQY
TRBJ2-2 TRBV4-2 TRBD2 ASSQVATSVGPGELF
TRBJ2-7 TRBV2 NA ASSENRPAYEQY
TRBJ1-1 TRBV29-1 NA SVEVAQNTEAF
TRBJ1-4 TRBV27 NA ASSGSGGLGANEKLF
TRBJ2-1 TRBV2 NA ASSDSEGLTNEQF
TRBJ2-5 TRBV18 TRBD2 ASSSPTSGTETQY
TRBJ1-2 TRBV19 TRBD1 ASSIGTGYGYT
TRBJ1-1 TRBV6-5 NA ASSYSFQAKAF
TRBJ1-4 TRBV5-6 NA ASSLTPTNEKLF
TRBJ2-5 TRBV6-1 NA ASSGDPQETQY
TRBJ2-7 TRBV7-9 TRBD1 ASSLTRQGLSYEQY
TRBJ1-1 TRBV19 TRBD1 ASSKIGTGKNTEAF
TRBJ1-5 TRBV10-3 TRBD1 AISETGTGDQPQH
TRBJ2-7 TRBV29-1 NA SVEDQGFPYEQY
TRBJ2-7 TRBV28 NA ASSLRGPAIPYEQY
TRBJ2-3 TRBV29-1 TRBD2 SATTSGTDTQY